The 18 T cell receptor beta chains listed next were all sequenced from one sample in a study of molecular identifiers for immune sequencing clone quantification. TCRdb passed the PCR reads through MiXCR, listing each CDR3 protein once. Of 2,000 to 2,500 distinct CDR3 sequences listed, roughly 25% are singletons. Sequencing was done on a sample of naive CD8+ T cells from blood, with Jurkat cell RNA spiked in. Noted subset: FACS-sorted CD8+CD4-CCR7+CD45RA+ naive T cells. Receptor source: a human donor in good health. Some libraries in this study had Jurkat cell RNA spiked in.

Within the sample, this clonotype is medium-sized (0.01 to 0.1%). This rearrangement joins TRBV7-9 to TRBJ2-5; D is perhaps TRBD1 (5 bases). CDR3 length: 15 residues. The V gene's germline CDR1 is SEHNR and CDR2 FQNEAQ (reference sequence). Deletions cut 3 bases from V and 2 bases from J, with 13 bases between. This chain's CDR3 is CASSLDGASQETQYF. The CDR3 DNA sequence: TGTGCCAGCAGCTTGGATGGGGCGTCGCAAGAGACCCAGTACTTC.

This clonotype appeared a few times. The genes are TRBV13 and TRBJ2-5; D remains ambiguous. The length of the CDR3 is 12 residues. With 3 bases removed from V and 5 bases from J, the gap between germline ends came to 7 bases. Germline CDR1 and CDR2: PRHDT and FYEKMQ (reference sequence). CDR3 in amino acids: CASSLLSETQYF. CDR3 nucleotides: TGTGCCAGCAGCTTGCTGTCCGAGACCCAGTACTTC.

The table lists this clonotype with a few counts. This chain joins TRBV23-1 and TRBJ2-7; D may be TRBD1 (7 bases). TRBV23-1 has ORF status, its function being uncertain. This CDR3 has 14 residues. Trimming removed 7 bases at V and 4 bases at J, with 17 bases between. The CDR3 DNA is TGCGCCAGCAACCCGATGACAGGGAGGTACGAGCAGTACTTC. It specifies CASNPMTGRYEQYF.

This clonotype is termed medium-sized. V and J are TRBV28 and TRBJ2-7; perhaps D is TRBD1 or TRBD2 (5 bases each). The CDR3 runs 15 residues. Trimming pared 6 bases from V and 2 bases from J, leaving 17 bases between. Germline loops: CDR1 MDHEN, CDR2 SYDVKM. The CDR3 bases are TGTGCCAGCAGGTCCCCCGGGGCACCCGCCTACGAGCAGTACTTC. Its protein is CASRSPGAPAYEQYF.

This clonotype has a handful of counts. A much larger clone lies one base from this, so it may be a read error. The V and J genes are TRBV19 and TRBJ2-1; D may be TRBD1 or TRBD2 (5 bases each). The CDR3 is 13 residues long. Germline lookup yields CDR1 LNHDA and CDR2 SQIVND (reference sequence). CDR3 nucleotide sequence: TGTGTCAGTAGTGCAGGGAGTACGAATGAGCAGTTCTTC. This translates into CVSSAGSTNEQFF.

Relative to its sample, this clonotype is medium-sized (0.01 to 0.1%). The V and J genes are TRBV4-1 and TRBJ2-3; 13 bases match TRBD2. Trimming cost V 0 bases and J 3 bases; bases outside gene matches: 6. The CDR3 runs to 18 residues. Germline CDR1 reads MGHRA; CDR2 reads YSYEKL. CDR3 residues: CASSQEGRLAGGTDTQYF. The DNA of the CDR3 is TGCGCCAGCAGCCAAGAAGGCCGACTAGCGGGGGGAACAGATACGCAGTATTTT.

V usage is TRBV4-2 and J usage is TRBJ1-1, with D possibly TRBD1 on 5 matching bases. Looked up from germline, CDR1 is LGHNA and CDR2 is YNFKEQ. This CDR3 is built from 14 residues. Trimming removed 5 bases from V and 6 bases from J, with 16 bases in between. CDR3 sequence: CASSNDGANPEAFF. The CDR3 DNA sequence: TGTGCCAGCAGCAACGACGGGGCAAACCCTGAAGCTTTCTTT.

This clonotype ranks as medium-sized (0.01 to 0.1%). The chain combines TRBV29-1 with TRBJ2-1, with 9 bases identical to TRBD2. The V gene's germline CDR1 is SQVTM and CDR2 ANQGSEA. Trimming at V came to 4 bases and at J to 4 bases, leaving 8 bases not matched to a gene. This CDR3 is 15 amino acids long. For the CDR3, the DNA is TGCAGCGTTGTACCGACTAGCGGAGTTTACAATGAGCAGTTCTTC. Its translation: CSVVPTSGVYNEQFF.

In this sample, this clonotype turned up a few times. The chain links TRBV2 to TRBJ2-7, with 7 bases identical to TRBD2. The germline CDR1 and CDR2 sequences are SNHLY and FYNNEI. This CDR3 has 14 residues. With V trimmed by 4 bases and J by 4 bases, 7 bases remained unmatched. CDR3 coding DNA: TGTGCCAGCAGTGGGGAGGGCGGACCTTACGAGCAGTACTTC. It codes for CASSGEGGPYEQYF.

This clonotype is medium-sized by share. This chain links TRBV7-2 with TRBJ1-2; no clear D gene. The CDR3 has 13 residues. The germline gives CDR1 SGHTA, CDR2 FQGNSA. The V gene lost 2 bases and the J gene lost 2 bases, with 6 bases spanning the gap. The CDR3 DNA is TGTGCCAGCAGCTTATTGGGGAACTATGGCTACACCTTC. It codes for CASSLLGNYGYTF.

Judged by abundance, this clonotype is medium-sized. The rearrangement links TRBV12-3 or TRBV12-4 to TRBJ2-6; D unresolved. CDR3 length: 15 amino acids. With 4 bases removed from V and 0 bases from J, the gap between germline ends came to 7 bases. The CDR3 loop is CASSSVGSGANVLTF. The CDR3, as DNA: TGTGCCAGCAGTTCAGTCGGCTCTGGGGCCAACGTCCTGACTTTC.

V is TRBV7-9 and J is TRBJ2-7; D perhaps matches TRBD2 (5 bases). Germline loops: CDR1 SEHNR, CDR2 FQNEAQ (reference sequence). The CDR3 contains 15 residues. V lost 5 bases and J lost 3, with 17 bases in between. CDR3 coding DNA: TGTGCCAGCAGCGACCGCGGGCGATACCGCTACGAGCAGTACTTC. As protein: CASSDRGRYRYEQYF.

By sample share, this clonotype is large. This chain joins TRBV2 and TRBJ1-1; D is unresolved. The germline V gene has CDR1 SNHLY and CDR2 FYNNEI. CDR3 length: 11 residues. V was clipped by 3 bases and J by 5 bases, with 4 bases between them. The CDR3 is CASSDWTEAFF. DNA of the CDR3: TGTGCCAGCAGTGATTGGACTGAAGCTTTCTTT. Using reference TRBV2 and TRBJ1-1 for the parts outside the CDR3, the full variable domain is EPEVTQTPSHQVTQMGQEVILRCVPISNHLYFYWYRQILGQKVEFLVSFYNNEISEKSEIFDDQFSVERPDGSNFTLKIRSTKLEDSAMYFCASSDWTEAFFGQGTRLTVV.

This clonotype is deemed medium-sized. This rearrangement joins TRBV12-3 or TRBV12-4 to TRBJ2-3; TRBD1 might be the D (5 bases). V was clipped by 1 base and J by 4 bases, with 15 bases between them. The CDR3 spans 16 residues. The CDR3 bases are TGTGCCAGCAGTTTAGTTGGTCAGGGAATATCAGATACGCAGTATTTT. It codes for CASSLVGQGISDTQYF.

The rearrangement joins TRBV7-2 to TRBJ2-1, with 12 bases that match TRBD1. The CDR3 covers 16 residues. J gave up 9 bases and V 2 bases, and 8 bases lay outside the gene matches. The germline gives CDR1 SGHTA, CDR2 FQGNSA. The DNA for the CDR3 is TGTGCCAGCAGCTTACCCGCCGGGACAGGGGGCTTTGAGCAGTTCTTC. It yields the protein CASSLPAGTGGFEQFF. Based on the CDR3 plus reference TRBV7-2 and TRBJ2-1, the full variable domain is GAGVSQSPSNKVTEKGKDVELRCDPISGHTALYWYRQSLGQGLEFLIYFQGNSAPDKSGLPSDRFSAERTGGSVSTLTIQRTQQEDSAVYLCASSLPAGTGGFEQFFGPGTRLTVL.

The count of this clonotype is one. It may be a read error: a sequence one base away is much more abundant. The chain combines TRBV6-2 or TRBV6-3 with TRBJ2-7, with D maybe TRBD1 (5 bases). In germline, CDR1 is MNHEY, CDR2 SVGEGT. CDR3 length: 13 residues. DNA of the CDR3: TGTGCCAGCAGTCGCAGGGTTGGCGACGAGCTGTACTTC. It encodes CASSRRVGDELYF.

By sample fraction, this clonotype is medium-sized. The genes are TRBV10-3 and TRBJ2-1; possibly TRBD1 for D (5 bases). The V gene's germline CDR1 is ENHRY and CDR2 SYGVKD. This CDR3 contains 16 residues. Deletions cut 2 bases from V and 0 bases from J, with 11 bases between. CDR3 region: CAISEPRVGSYNEQFF. The DNA of the CDR3 is TGTGCCATCAGTGAGCCCAGGGTAGGCTCCTACAATGAGCAGTTCTTC.

Regarding this clonotype: Since a much larger clone is just one base distant, this may be a read error. This sequence joins TRBV9 and TRBJ1-5, with TRBD1 as a possible D gene (5 bases). Trimming removed 0 bases at V and 8 bases at J, with 12 bases between. The CDR3 consists of 14 residues. Per the germline V gene, CDR1 is SGDLS and CDR2 is YYNGEE. The CDR3 nucleotides are TGTGCCAGCAGCGTAGGGGCCGGGGGTAAGCCCCAGCATTTT. The encoded protein is CASSVGAGGKPQHF. The full variable domain, in which reference TRBV9 and TRBJ1-5 provide the parts outside the CDR3, is DSGVTQTPKHLITATGQRVTLRCSPRSGDLSVYWYQQSLDQGLQFLIQYYNGEERAKGNILERFSAQQFPDLHSELNLSSLELGDSALYFCASSVGAGGKPQHFGDGTRLSIL.